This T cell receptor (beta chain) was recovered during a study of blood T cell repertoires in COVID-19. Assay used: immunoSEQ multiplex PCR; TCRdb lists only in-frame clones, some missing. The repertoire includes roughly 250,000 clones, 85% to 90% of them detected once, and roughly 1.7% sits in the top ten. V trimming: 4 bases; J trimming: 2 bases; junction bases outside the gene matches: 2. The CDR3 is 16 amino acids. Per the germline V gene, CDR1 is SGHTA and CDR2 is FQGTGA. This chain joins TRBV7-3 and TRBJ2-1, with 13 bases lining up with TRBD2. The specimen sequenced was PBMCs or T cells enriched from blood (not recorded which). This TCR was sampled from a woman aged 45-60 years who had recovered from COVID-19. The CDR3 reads CASSSGLAGTYNEQFF. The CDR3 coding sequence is TGTGCCAGCAGCTCGGGACTAGCGGGAACCTACAATGAGCAGTTCTTC.